This T cell receptor beta chain is from a study of blood T cell repertoires in COVID-19. In the study overall: Acute-phase and convalescent COVID-19 samples originated in the United States, Italy and Spain. The cDNA or gDNA used as material had been derived from T cells, B-cell-depleted T cells, or PBMCs.

Clones were sequenced by immunoSEQ multiplex PCR, and TCRdb holds only the in-frame ones, with some missing. The sample lists 15,000 to 20,000 clones, roughly four fifths occurring once. This clone was found a few times. The germline V and J ends were trimmed by 4 bases and 0 bases, with 15 bases remaining between them. Germline assignment: CDR1 LGHDT and CDR2 YNNKEL (reference sequence). The CDR3 covers 16 residues. The chain joins TRBV3-1 (or the pseudogene TRBV3-2) to TRBJ2-5; D call uncertain. This TCR was sampled from a man aged 40-50 years with active or convalescent COVID-19. The sample was peripheral blood. The CDR3 DNA is TGTGCCAGCAGCCCCTTCCCAGGCTTGTACCAAGAGACCCAGTACTTC. It encodes CASSPFPGLYQETQYF.